Given below is one TCR beta chain in context. The data belong to a study of blood T cell repertoires in COVID-19. Recruitment covered under 25 US areas and drew participants whose ages spanned about 18 to 95 years. The assay was immunoSEQ multiplex PCR, and TCRdb's table has in-frame clones only and misses some. The sample has 300,000 to 400,000 clones, roughly 87% seen once. This CDR3 region has 13 residues. Germline V lookup: CDR1 GTSNPN, CDR2 SVGIG (reference sequence). Material: PBMCs or T cells enriched from blood (not recorded which). The rearrangement joins TRBV30 to TRBJ2-7; D not resolved. The receptor was isolated from a woman between 25 and 40 years old who had recovered from COVID-19. The CDR3 region is CAWGPGGSYEQYF. The CDR3 nucleotides read TGTGCATGGGGTCCGGGTGGGTCCTACGAGCAGTACTTC.